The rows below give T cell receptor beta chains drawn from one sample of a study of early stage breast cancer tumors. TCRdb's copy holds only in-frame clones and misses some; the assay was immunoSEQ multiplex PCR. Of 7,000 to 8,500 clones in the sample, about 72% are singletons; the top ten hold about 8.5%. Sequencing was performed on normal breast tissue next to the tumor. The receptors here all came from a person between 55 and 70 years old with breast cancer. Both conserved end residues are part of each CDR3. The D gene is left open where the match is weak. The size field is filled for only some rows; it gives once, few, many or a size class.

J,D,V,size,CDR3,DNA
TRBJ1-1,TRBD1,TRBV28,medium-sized,CASSWDRGRLTEAFF,TGTGCCAGCAGTTGGGACAGGGGTCGGTTGACTGAAGCTTTCTTT
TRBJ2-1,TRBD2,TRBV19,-,CASSIGTSGSYEQFF,TGTGCCAGTAGTATAGGTACTAGCGGGAGCTATGAGCAGTTCTTC
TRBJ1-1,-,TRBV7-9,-,CASSLGGGGTEAFF,TGTGCCAGCAGCTTGGGGGGAGGGGGCACTGAAGCTTTCTTT
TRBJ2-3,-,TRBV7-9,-,CASLRSGTDTQYF,TGTGCAAGCCTCCGGAGCGGCACAGATACGCAGTATTTT
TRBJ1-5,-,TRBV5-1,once,CASKLGDLPNQPQHF,TGCGCCAGCAAACTAGGCGACCTCCCCAATCAGCCCCAGCATTTT
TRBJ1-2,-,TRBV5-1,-,CASSLVAGNYGYTF,TGCGCCAGCAGCTTGGTAGCAGGCAACTATGGCTACACCTTC
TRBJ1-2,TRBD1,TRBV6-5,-,CASTPGTGILYGYTF,TGTGCCAGCACCCCCGGGACAGGGATTCTCTATGGCTACACCTTC
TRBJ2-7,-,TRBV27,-,CASSSGQSHEQYF,TGTGCCAGCAGTTCAGGACAGTCCCACGAGCAGTACTTC
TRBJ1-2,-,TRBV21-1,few,CASSKGGTPRYGYTF,TGTGCCAGCAGCAAAGGAGGGACACCCCGCTATGGCTACACCTTC
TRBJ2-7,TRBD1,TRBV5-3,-,CARSLAGGQGAAGEQYF,TGTGCCAGAAGCTTGGCCGGAGGACAGGGGGCTGCAGGGGAGCAGTACTTC
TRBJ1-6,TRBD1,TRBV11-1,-,CASSITGTAFNSPLHF,TGTGCCAGCAGCATTACGGGGACAGCCTTTAATTCACCCCTCCACTTT
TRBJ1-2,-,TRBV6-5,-,CASSSQLGSYTF,TGTGCCAGCAGTTCCCAATTGGGGAGCTACACCTTC
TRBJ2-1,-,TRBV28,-,CASSFPLGGQNNEQFF,TGTGCCAGCAGTTTTCCACTAGGAGGGCAGAACAATGAGCAGTTCTTC
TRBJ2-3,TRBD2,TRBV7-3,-,CASSLRGGAGGRHTQYF,TGTGCCAGCAGCCTAAGAGGTGGAGCGGGGGGGCGTCATACGCAGTATTTT
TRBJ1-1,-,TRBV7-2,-,CASSLAGVSHYAEAFF,TGTGCCAGCAGCTTAGCGGGGGTGTCACATTACGCTGAAGCTTTCTTT
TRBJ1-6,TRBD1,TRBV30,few,CAWSGGQDNSPLHF,TGTGCCTGGAGTGGAGGACAGGATAATTCACCCCTCCACTTT
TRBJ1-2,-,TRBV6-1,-,CASDLNYGYTF,TGTGCCAGCGACCTTAACTATGGCTACACCTTC
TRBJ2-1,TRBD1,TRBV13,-,CASSPSGTGGTNEQFF,TGTGCCAGCAGCCCGAGCGGGACAGGGGGTACCAATGAGCAGTTCTTC
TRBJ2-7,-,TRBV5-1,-,CASSLVWGSYEQYF,TGCGCCAGCAGCTTGGTTTGGGGTTCCTACGAGCAGTACTTC
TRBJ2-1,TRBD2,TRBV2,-,CARARGTSGGKSSYNEQFF,TGTGCCAGGGCGCGGGGCACTAGCGGGGGGAAGAGCTCCTACAATGAGCAGTTCTTC
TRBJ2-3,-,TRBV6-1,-,CASTRTSAGGTQYF,TGTGCCAGCACTCGGACCAGCGCGGGTGGTACGCAGTATTTT
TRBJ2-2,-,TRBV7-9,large,CASSSNPNTGELFF,TGTGCCAGCAGCTCCAACCCGAACACCGGGGAGCTGTTTTTT
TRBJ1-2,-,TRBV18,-,CASSPDNGYGYTF,TGTGCCAGCTCACCGGACAATGGCTATGGCTACACCTTC
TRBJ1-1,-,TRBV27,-,CASSLLGTLTEAFF,TGTGCCAGCAGCTTACTCGGGACACTGACTGAAGCTTTCTTT
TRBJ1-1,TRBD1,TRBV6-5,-,CASSLGTGGTEAFF,TGTGCCAGCAGTTTAGGAACAGGGGGGACTGAAGCTTTCTTT
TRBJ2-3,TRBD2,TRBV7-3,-,CASSLQAGGRADTQYF,TGTGCCAGCAGCTTACAAGCGGGGGGGCGGGCAGATACGCAGTATTTT
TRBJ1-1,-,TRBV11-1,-,CASSARRTFRLAFF,TGTGCCAGCAGCGCGAGAAGGACGTTCCGTTTAGCTTTCTTT
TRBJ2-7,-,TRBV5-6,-,CASSFLPGPYYEQYF,TGTGCCAGCAGCTTCCTCCCGGGACCTTACTACGAGCAGTACTTC
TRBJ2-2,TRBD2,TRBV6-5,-,CASSYSGAGGAEELFF,TGTGCCAGCAGTTACTCGGGGGCCGGGGGGGCCGAGGAGCTGTTTTTT
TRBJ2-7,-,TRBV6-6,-,CASSYVDPYDAQYF,TGTGCCAGCAGTTACGTGGACCCCTACGACGCGCAGTACTTC
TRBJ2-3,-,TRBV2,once,CASSGHGTDTQYF,TGTGCCAGCAGTGGACACGGCACAGATACGCAGTATTTT
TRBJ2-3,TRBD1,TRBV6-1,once,CATRGQPTDTQYF,TGTGCCACCAGGGGACAGCCAACAGATACGCAGTATTTT
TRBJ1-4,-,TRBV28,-,CASNSQGATEKLFF,TGTGCCAGCAACTCACAGGGCGCTACTGAAAAACTGTTTTTT
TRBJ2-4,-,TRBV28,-,CASSHRTPGAEGLRDIQYF,TGTGCCAGCAGCCACAGGACCCCGGGGGCGGAGGGCCTTCGGGACATTCAGTACTTC
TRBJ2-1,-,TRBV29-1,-,CSVRGGRSSYNEQFF,TGCAGCGTCCGAGGGGGACGAAGCTCCTACAATGAGCAGTTCTTC
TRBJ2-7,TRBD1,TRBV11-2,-,CASSWDTGVPSYEQYF,TGTGCCAGCAGCTGGGACACAGGGGTACCCTCCTACGAGCAGTACTTC
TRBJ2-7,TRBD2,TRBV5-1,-,CASSPGTSGRGEQYF,TGCGCCAGCAGTCCAGGGACTAGCGGGAGGGGAGAGCAGTACTTC
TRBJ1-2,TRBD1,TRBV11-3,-,CASSLSLAGGPGYTF,TGTGCCAGCAGCTTAAGTCTCGCAGGGGGCCCTGGCTACACCTTC
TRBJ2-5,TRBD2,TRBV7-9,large,CASSQPGLAGVPRGQTQYF,TGTGCCAGCAGTCAACCGGGACTAGCGGGAGTACCCCGGGGCCAGACCCAGTACTTC
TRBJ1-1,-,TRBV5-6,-,CASGLGIGNTEAFF,TGTGCCAGCGGGCTTGGGATAGGGAACACTGAAGCTTTCTTT
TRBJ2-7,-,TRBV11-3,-,CASSSGISPTRQYF,TGTGCCAGCAGCTCCGGGATATCTCCTACGCGGCAGTACTTC
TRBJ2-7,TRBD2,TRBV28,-,CASRPAGVNYEQYF,TGTGCCAGCAGGCCAGCGGGAGTAAACTACGAGCAGTACTTC
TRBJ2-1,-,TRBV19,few,CASSPSYNEQFF,TGTGCCAGTAGCCCGTCCTACAATGAGCAGTTCTTC
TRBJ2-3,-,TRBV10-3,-,CAISGDTDTQYF,TGTGCCATCAGTGGGGACACAGATACGCAGTATTTT
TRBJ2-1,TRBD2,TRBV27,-,CASSQRLAVTYNEQFF,TGTGCCAGCAGTCAGCGACTAGCGGTCACCTACAATGAGCAGTTCTTC
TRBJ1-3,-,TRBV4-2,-,CASSQPGGALGNTIYF,TGTGCCAGCAGCCAGCCGGGGGGGGCGCTTGGAAACACCATATATTTT
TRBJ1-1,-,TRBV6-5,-,CASAGGRTEAFF,TGTGCCTCTGCTGGGGGGAGGACTGAAGCTTTCTTT
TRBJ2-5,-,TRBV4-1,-,CASSRLLGETQYF,TGCGCCAGCAGCCGACTTCTCGGAGAGACCCAGTACTTC
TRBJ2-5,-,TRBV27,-,CASSLLTETQYF,TGTGCCAGCAGTTTATTGACGGAGACCCAGTACTTC